This T cell receptor beta chain emerged from a study of T cell changes during pregnancy in multiple sclerosis. Some clones are missing from TCRdb's copy, which holds only in-frame ones; the method was immunoSEQ multiplex PCR. The table records over 20,000 clones, roughly 84% of them present only once. Germline loops: CDR1 MNHNY, CDR2 SVGAGI (reference sequence). The CDR3 totals 15 residues. Deletions cut 2 bases from V and 6 bases from J, with 14 bases between. The TCR sequence derives from a female donor with multiple sclerosis, enrolled in a pregnancy study. The rearrangement uses TRBV6-6 and TRBJ1-5; D perhaps matches TRBD1 (6 bases). The specimen comprised CD8+ T cells from peripheral blood mononuclear cells, sampled after pregnancy. CDR3 amino acids: CASSYPGDRAQPQHF. CDR3 nucleotides: TGTGCCAGCAGTTACCCAGGGGACCGGGCTCAGCCCCAGCATTTT.